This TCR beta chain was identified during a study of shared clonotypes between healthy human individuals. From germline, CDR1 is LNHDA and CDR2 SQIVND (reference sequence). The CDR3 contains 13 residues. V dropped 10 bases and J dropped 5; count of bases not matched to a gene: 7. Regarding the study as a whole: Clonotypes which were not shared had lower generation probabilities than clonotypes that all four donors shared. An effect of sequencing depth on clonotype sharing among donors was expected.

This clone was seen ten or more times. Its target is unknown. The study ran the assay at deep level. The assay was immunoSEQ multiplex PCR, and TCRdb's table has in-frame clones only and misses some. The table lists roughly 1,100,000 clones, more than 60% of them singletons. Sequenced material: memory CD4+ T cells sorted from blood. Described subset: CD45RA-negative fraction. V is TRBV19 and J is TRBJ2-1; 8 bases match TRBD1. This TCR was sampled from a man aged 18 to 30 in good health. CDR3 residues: CATRQDRDNEQFF. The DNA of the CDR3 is TGTGCCACACGCCAGGACAGGGACAATGAGCAGTTCTTC.